This T cell receptor (beta chain) was profiled in a study of vaccination effects on CD4 cells after COVID-19 (dated by TCRdb to between 2020 and 2023). Describing the broader study: To identify antigen-specific CD4+ T cell clonotypes by their expansion, the ViraFEST assay first stimulated PBMC with viral peptide pools and then applied TCR sequencing. Post-vaccine samples across the study were collected a median of 72 days after the second dose, with a range of 14 to 241. Roughly 2.1 million PBMC per well were cultured in IMDM with around 5% human AB serum, 7.5 to 10 IU/ml IL-2 and gentamicin, plus 10 ug/ml peptides. SARS-CoV-2 spike-specific CD4+ TCR repertoires from before and after mRNA vaccination were compared in COVID-19 convalescent patients and in infection-naive vaccine recipients. A total of 10 COVID-19 convalescent patients and a handful of SARS-CoV-2-naive healthy vaccine recipients were included in the full study. In the study, cultures from other donors were sequenced using the Oncomine TCR Beta short-read assay on an Illumina iSeq 100.

The library was built by means of the immunoSEQ multiplex PCR assay. DNA from the cultured and isolated CD4+ T cells underwent TCR beta CDR3 sequencing. Processing in the source paper ran as follows. Non-productive TCR sequences were removed and reads were trimmed to the CDR3 region, keeping CDR3s of at least 7 amino acids. The MANAFEST web app was used to pick out antigen-specific clonotypes by comparing their expansion in peptide wells with that in reference cultures. To count as positive, a clone had to show expansion at FDR<0.05 compared with the reference and with all other wells, an odds ratio above 5, and a frequency above 0.1% in two replicate wells. A clonotype was called cross-reactive if it was significantly expanded both in SARS-CoV-2 spike wells and in at least one common cold coronavirus spike condition. Levenshtein distance calculated with the stringdist R package was used to assess CDR3 similarity, and unrooted trees were constructed with ape in R 3.6.1. Sourced from immuneACCESS, this table was stored by TCRdb with only in-frame sequences that have V and J called. A share of the clones is absent; for the studies checked, an unresolved V gene accounts for under half, and the remainder has no known explanation. V and J calls and clone size are as listed in that table; D and trimming were resolved from the DNA. A total of about 57,000 clones appear in this sample, less than 80% of them only once. The ten largest clonotypes hold about 4.4% of the sample.

After less than 13 days of culture, CD4+ T cells were isolated with the EasySep CD4+ T cell isolation kit. Two doses of either the BNT162b2 or the mRNA-1273 mRNA SARS-CoV-2 vaccine were administered to participants. None of the healthy vaccine recipients had a prior SARS-CoV-2 infection, which was confirmed by nucleocapsid antibody tests that came back negative both before and after vaccination. On days 3 and 7, half of the culture medium was replaced with fresh IL-2-containing medium. Unless noted otherwise, every peptide stimulation condition was grown in triplicate wells. Using Ficoll-Paque Plus gradient centrifugation, PBMC were separated from whole blood and then either used fresh or cryopreserved at -140C. The QIAamp micro DNA kit was used to extract genomic DNA from the cultured CD4+ T cells. Trimming takes 4 bases from V and 2 bases from J, and the germline ends sit 13 bases apart. The germline V gene (reference sequence) yields LGHDT for CDR1 and YNNKEL for CDR2. There are 15 amino acids in the CDR3, from cysteine to phenylalanine inclusive. Kept here is only the CDR3 DNA, which spans 45 bases and is read in frame from base 1.

Worth noting for this clone: What this receptor recognizes is not known. No base quality information exists; no much larger clone differs at one position.

What the work shows at the level of the full study, not this receptor alone: Limitations of the study were the small number of convalescent patients and the absence of early post-infection timepoints. Marked clonal contraction was observed in both infection-induced and vaccine-induced clones at late post-vaccination timepoints, consistent with waning T cell responses. Among healthy vaccine recipients, nearly all vaccine-induced clones were SARS-CoV-2 mono-reactive, and just 1 of 255 was cross-reactive with common cold coronaviruses.

The TCR sequence derives from a human donor who received a COVID-19 vaccine. The chain is encoded by TRBV3-1 (or the pseudogene TRBV3-2) joined to TRBJ2-3, and TRBD2 may be the D gene, going by 6 matching bases. Material: CD4+ T cells from PBMCs cultured without peptide, obtained after COVID-19 vaccination. The CDR3 has the sequence CASSRGTPSTDTQYF. The nucleotides are TGTGCCAGCAGCCGGGGGACTCCTTCCACAGATACGCAGTATTTT.